This is a list of T cell receptor beta chains from one sample in a study of blood T cell repertoires in COVID-19. Profiled with immunoSEQ multiplex PCR; TCRdb holds only in-frame clones, not every one. This table has nearly 200,000 clones, roughly four fifths appearing once. The sequencing input was peripheral blood. The receptors derive from a woman aged 70-85 years with active or convalescent COVID-19. The CDR3 runs from the conserved cysteine through the conserved F or W. D genes are given only for firm matches. Clone size is stated in some rows and not others, as once, few, many or a class when expanded.

V: TRBV30; J: TRBJ2-2; size: few; D: .; CDR3: CACTGTGNTGELFF; DNA: TGTGCCTGTACCGGGACTGGGAACACCGGGGAGCTGTTTTTT
V: TRBV19; J: TRBJ2-1; size: .; D: .; CDR3: CASSPSGNEQFF; DNA: TGTGCCAGTAGCCCCAGCGGTAATGAGCAGTTCTTC
V: TRBV19; J: TRBJ1-2; size: few; D: TRBD1; CDR3: CASSIGTGTLDGYTF; DNA: TGTGCCAGTAGTATCGGGACAGGTACATTGGATGGCTACACCTTC
V: TRBV19; J: TRBJ2-5; size: .; D: .; CDR3: CASNTLTSPETQYF; DNA: TGTGCCAGTAATACCCTGACTAGTCCAGAGACCCAGTACTTC
V: TRBV3-1/TRBV3-2; J: TRBJ1-1; size: .; D: .; CDR3: CASSFQNTEAFF; DNA: TGTGCCAGCAGCTTTCAAAACACTGAAGCTTTCTTT
V: TRBV20-1; J: TRBJ2-7; size: .; D: .; CDR3: CSARQSYEQYF; DNA: TGCAGTGCCCGACAGTCCTACGAGCAGTACTTC
V: TRBV18; J: TRBJ2-1; size: .; D: .; CDR3: CASTSQGQYNEQFF; DNA: TGTGCCAGCACGAGCCAGGGTCAGTACAATGAGCAGTTCTTC
V: TRBV5-1; J: TRBJ2-7; size: .; D: .; CDR3: CASSLILLSGSEQYF; DNA: TGCGCCAGCAGCTTGATCCTACTATCTGGCTCCGAGCAGTACTTC
V: TRBV24-1; J: TRBJ2-1; size: .; D: .; CDR3: CATSEPVAEEQFF; DNA: TGTGCCACCAGTGAACCGGTGGCGGAGGAGCAGTTCTTC
V: TRBV29-1; J: TRBJ2-1; size: once; D: .; CDR3: CSVDDSYNEQFF; DNA: TGCAGCGTTGATGACAGTTACAATGAGCAGTTCTTC
V: TRBV6-5; J: TRBJ2-2; size: .; D: .; CDR3: CASSYRSGNTGELFF; DNA: TGTGCCAGCAGTTATCGCTCGGGGAACACCGGGGAGCTGTTTTTT
V: TRBV4-1; J: TRBJ2-3; size: once; D: .; CDR3: CASSQVTPLAGYTQYF; DNA: TGCGCCAGCAGCCAAGTGACCCCTCTTGCGGGCTATACGCAGTATTTT
V: TRBV5-6; J: TRBJ2-3; size: once; D: .; CDR3: CATVAQATSTDTQYF; DNA: TGTGCCACCGTGGCCCAGGCTACTAGCACAGATACGCAGTATTTT
V: TRBV6-5; J: TRBJ1-5; size: few; D: TRBD1; CDR3: CASKQGSQPQHF; DNA: TGTGCCAGCAAACAGGGGAGTCAGCCCCAGCATTTT
V: TRBV5-1; J: TRBJ1-3; size: once; D: .; CDR3: CASSLPDFNTIYF; DNA: TGCGCCAGCAGCTTGCCCGACTTTAACACCATATATTTT
V: TRBV2; J: TRBJ1-1; size: .; D: .; CDR3: CASRLRTEAFF; DNA: TGTGCCAGCAGACTGAGGACTGAAGCTTTCTTT
V: TRBV10-3; J: TRBJ1-3; size: .; D: TRBD1; CDR3: CATSTGAGNTIYF; DNA: TGTGCCACCTCGACAGGGGCTGGAAACACCATATATTTT
V: TRBV19; J: TRBJ2-6; size: .; D: .; CDR3: CASSVPPRGANVLTF; DNA: TGTGCCAGTAGTGTCCCGCCGAGGGGGGCCAACGTCCTGACTTTC
V: TRBV21-1; J: TRBJ2-7; size: .; D: .; CDR3: CASSKGKTGHLEQYF; DNA: TGTGCCAGCAGCAAAGGGAAGACAGGGCACCTCGAGCAGTACTTC
V: TRBV29-1; J: TRBJ1-2; size: .; D: .; CDR3: CSVADYYGYTF; DNA: TGCAGCGTGGCAGATTACTATGGCTACACCTTC
V: TRBV6-5; J: TRBJ1-2; size: .; D: TRBD1; CDR3: CASSRQGADGYTF; DNA: TGTGCCAGCAGTCGACAGGGGGCGGATGGCTACACCTTC
V: TRBV2; J: TRBJ2-2; size: .; D: .; CDR3: CASRRYSGELFF; DNA: TGTGCCAGCAGGAGGTATTCCGGGGAGCTGTTTTTT